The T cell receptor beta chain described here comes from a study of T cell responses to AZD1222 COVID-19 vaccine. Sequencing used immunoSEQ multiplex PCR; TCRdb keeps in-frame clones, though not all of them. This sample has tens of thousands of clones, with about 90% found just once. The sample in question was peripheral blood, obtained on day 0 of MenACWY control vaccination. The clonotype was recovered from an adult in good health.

As DNA, the CDR3 is TGTGCCAGCAGCACGACGGCCGGGACCTATGGCTACACCTTC. Residues: CASSTTAGTYGYTF. The chain has TRBV11-2 and TRBJ1-2; TRBD1 is a possible D gene (5 bases). The germline V gene encodes CDR1 SGHAT and CDR2 FQNNGV. The V and J ends lost 5 bases and 4 bases respectively, with 14 bases between them. The CDR3 sequence is 14 residues long.